Presented here are 5 T cell receptor beta chains from one specimen sequenced in a study of tumor-infiltrating T cells and Merkel cell polyomavirus. Assay used: immunoSEQ multiplex PCR; TCRdb lists only in-frame clones, some missing. The profile covers roughly 940 clones, with around 85% appearing a single time and nearly 20% taken by the ten largest. Robust Merkel cell polyomavirus Large T antigen positivity by immunohistochemistry was seen in all patients' tumors. Sequencing input: Merkel cell polyomavirus peptide tetramer+ CD8+ T cells sorted from blood. The receptors here all came from a man aged 55-75 years with Merkel cell carcinoma.

The chain combines TRBV6-5 with TRBJ2-1, with TRBD2 matching over 11 bases. Germline values: CDR1 MNHEY, CDR2 SVGAGI. V was clipped by 4 bases and J by 9 bases; unmatched bases: 11. This CDR3 is built from 16 residues. The CDR3 nucleotides are TGTGCCAGCAGTTTCCTCGGACTAGCGGGCATCGTTGAGCAGTTCTTC. It is translated as CASSFLGLAGIVEQFF.

The V and J genes are TRBV30 and TRBJ2-3; 7 positions agree with TRBD1. With 4 bases clipped from V and 2 bases from J, the junction kept 6 bases outside the gene matches. Per the germline V gene, CDR1 is GTSNPN and CDR2 is SVGIG (reference sequence). The CDR3 is made up of 14 amino acids. The CDR3, as DNA: TGTGCCTGGACTCTGGGACAGCTCACAGATACGCAGTATTTT. Its translation is CAWTLGQLTDTQYF.

The rearrangement joins TRBV28 to TRBJ2-3, with TRBD1 as a possible D gene (5 bases). CDR3 length equals 14 residues. V was clipped by 3 bases and J by 1 base, with 8 bases between them. The V gene's germline CDR1 is MDHEN and CDR2 SYDVKM. CDR3: CASSFLQGTDTQYF. CDR3 coding DNA: TGTGCCAGCAGTTTCCTACAGGGCACAGATACGCAGTATTTT.

On this clone itself: Within the sample, other DNA sequences also encode this same CDR3. The J gene is TRBJ2-7, the V gene TRBV7-2; D perhaps matches TRBD1 (5 bases). The CDR3 spans 13 residues. CDR1 and CDR2 (germline): SGHTA, FQGNSA. The V and J ends lost 5 bases and 2 bases respectively, with 10 bases between them. The CDR3 here is CASSPPTAYEQYF. In DNA, the CDR3 is TGTGCCAGCAGCCCGCCGACAGCCTACGAGCAGTACTTC.

The chain carries TRBV5-1 and TRBJ1-1; a weak D match, TRBD1 (6 bases). The CDR3 is 14 amino acids. CDR1 is SGHRS, CDR2 YFSETQ, per germline. The V gene lost 0 bases and the J gene lost 5 bases, with 11 bases spanning the gap. The CDR3 coding sequence is TGCGCCAGCAGCTTGGACAGGGTTGTTACTGAAGCTTTCTTT. Translation gives CASSLDRVVTEAFF.